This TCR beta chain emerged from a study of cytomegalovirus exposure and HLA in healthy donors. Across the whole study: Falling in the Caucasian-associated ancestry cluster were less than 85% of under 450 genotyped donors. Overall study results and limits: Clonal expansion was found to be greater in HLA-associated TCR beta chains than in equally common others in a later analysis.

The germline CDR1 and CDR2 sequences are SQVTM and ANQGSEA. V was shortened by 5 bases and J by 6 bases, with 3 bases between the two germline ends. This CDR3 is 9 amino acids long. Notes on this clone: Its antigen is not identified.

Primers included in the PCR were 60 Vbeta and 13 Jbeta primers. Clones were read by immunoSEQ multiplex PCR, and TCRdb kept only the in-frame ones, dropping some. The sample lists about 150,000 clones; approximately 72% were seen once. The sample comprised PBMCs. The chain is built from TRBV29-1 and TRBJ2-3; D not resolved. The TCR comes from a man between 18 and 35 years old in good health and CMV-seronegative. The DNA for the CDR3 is TGCAGCGTTCGGGATACGCAGTATTTT. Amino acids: CSVRDTQYF.